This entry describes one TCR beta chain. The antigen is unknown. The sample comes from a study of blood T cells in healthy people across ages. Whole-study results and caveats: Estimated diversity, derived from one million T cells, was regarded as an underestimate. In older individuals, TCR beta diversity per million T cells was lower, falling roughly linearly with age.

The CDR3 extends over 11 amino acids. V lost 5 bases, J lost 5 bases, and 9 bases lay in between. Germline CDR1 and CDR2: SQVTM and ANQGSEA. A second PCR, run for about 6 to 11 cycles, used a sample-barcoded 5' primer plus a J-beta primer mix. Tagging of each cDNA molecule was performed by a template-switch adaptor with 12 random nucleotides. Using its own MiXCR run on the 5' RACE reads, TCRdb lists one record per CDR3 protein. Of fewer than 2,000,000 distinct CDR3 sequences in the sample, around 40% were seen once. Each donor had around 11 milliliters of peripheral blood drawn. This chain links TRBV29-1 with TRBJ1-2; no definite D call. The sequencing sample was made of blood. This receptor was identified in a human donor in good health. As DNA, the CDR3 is TGCAGCGTTCTGTCGGGGTATGGCTACACCTTC. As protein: CSVLSGYGYTF. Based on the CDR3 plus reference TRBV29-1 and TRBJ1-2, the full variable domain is SAVISQKPSRDICQRGTSLTIQCQVDSQVTMMFWYRQQPGQSLTLIATANQGSEATYESGFVIDKFPISRPNLTFSTLTVSNMSPEDSSIYLCSVLSGYGYTFGSGTRLTVV.